Shown below are 3 T cell receptor beta chains from a single sample sequenced in a study of monozygotic twins with inflammatory bowel disease. With the 5' RACE reads reprocessed, TCRdb shows one record per CDR3 protein and no DNA. The table for this sample gives around 450,000 distinct CDR3 sequences. The sequenced material came from blood. Source of these receptors: a human donor with ulcerative colitis or Crohn's disease, or a healthy co-twin of an affected twin (not recorded which).

This chain uses TRBV7-8 with TRBJ2-3; checking the TCRdb D call of TRBD2 is not possible without DNA. CDR1 is SGHVS, CDR2 FQNEAQ, per germline. This CDR3 has 16 residues. The chain's CDR3 is CASSPNRARGADTQYF. The whole variable domain, filled in from reference TRBV7-8 and TRBJ2-3, reads GAGVSQSPRYKVAKRGQDVALRCDPISGHVSLFWYQQALGQGPEFLTYFQNEAQLDKSGLPSDRFFAERPEGSVSTLKIQRTQQEDSAVYLCASSPNRARGADTQYFGPGTRLTVL.

The rearrangement links TRBV5-6 to TRBJ1-1; TCRdb's assignment of TRBD1 cannot be checked, as there is no DNA. Germline CDR1 SGHDT, CDR2 YYEEEE. The CDR3 consists of 14 residues. CDR3 loop: CASSPDRGGTEAFF.

The rearrangement links TRBV3-1 to TRBJ2-7; TCRdb proposes TRBD1, but this gene call is untestable without DNA. CDR1 and CDR2 (germline): LGHDT, YNNKEL (reference sequence). The CDR3 consists of 14 residues. Here the CDR3 reads CASSGRDRGPEQYF.